The subject of this entry is one T cell receptor beta chain. The source of the sample is a study of cytomegalovirus exposure and HLA in healthy donors. The PCR had 60 Vbeta and 13 Jbeta primers. The data were produced by immunoSEQ multiplex PCR, yet TCRdb's version contains in-frame clones alone and is incomplete. The sample carries over 150,000 clones, roughly 82% recorded once. The CDR3 sequence is 17 residues long. Trimming cost V 0 bases and J 2 bases; bases outside gene matches: 9. CDR1 is SGDLS, CDR2 YYNGEE, per germline. Sequencing used PBMCs. The clonotype was recovered from a girl aged 2 to 9 in good health and CMV-seropositive. The gene calls are TRBV9 and TRBJ2-3, with 7 nucleotides matching TRBD2. CDR3 loop: CASSVALTGGSTDTQYF. CDR3 bases: TGTGCCAGCAGCGTAGCTTTGACGGGAGGATCCACAGATACGCAGTATTTT. The complete variable domain, with remaining parts taken from reference TRBV9 and TRBJ2-3, reads DSGVTQTPKHLITATGQRVTLRCSPRSGDLSVYWYQQSLDQGLQFLIQYYNGEERAKGNILERFSAQQFPDLHSELNLSSLELGDSALYFCASSVALTGGSTDTQYFGPGTRLTVL.